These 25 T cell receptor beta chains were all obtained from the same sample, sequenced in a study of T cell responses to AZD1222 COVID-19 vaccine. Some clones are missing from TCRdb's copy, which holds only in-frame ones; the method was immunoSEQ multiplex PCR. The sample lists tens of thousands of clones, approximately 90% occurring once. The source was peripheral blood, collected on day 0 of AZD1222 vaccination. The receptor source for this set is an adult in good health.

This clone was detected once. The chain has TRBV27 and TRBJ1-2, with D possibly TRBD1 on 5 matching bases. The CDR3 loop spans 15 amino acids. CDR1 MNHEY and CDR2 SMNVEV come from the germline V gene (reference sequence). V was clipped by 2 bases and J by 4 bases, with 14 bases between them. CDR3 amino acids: CASSLVASRGYGYTF. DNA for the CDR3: TGTGCCAGCAGTTTAGTGGCTTCAAGGGGCTATGGCTACACCTTC.

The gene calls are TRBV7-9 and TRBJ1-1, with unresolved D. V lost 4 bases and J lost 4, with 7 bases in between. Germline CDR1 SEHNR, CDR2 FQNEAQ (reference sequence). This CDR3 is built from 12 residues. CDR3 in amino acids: CASSSPSTEAFF. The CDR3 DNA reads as TGTGCCAGCAGCTCCCCGAGCACTGAAGCTTTCTTT.

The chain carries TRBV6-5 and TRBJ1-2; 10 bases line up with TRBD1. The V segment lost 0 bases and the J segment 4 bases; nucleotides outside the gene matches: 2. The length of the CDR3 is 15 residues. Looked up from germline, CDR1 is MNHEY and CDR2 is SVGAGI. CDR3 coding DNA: TGTGCCAGCAGTTACTCGACAGGGGGCCTCTATGGCTACACCTTC. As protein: CASSYSTGGLYGYTF.

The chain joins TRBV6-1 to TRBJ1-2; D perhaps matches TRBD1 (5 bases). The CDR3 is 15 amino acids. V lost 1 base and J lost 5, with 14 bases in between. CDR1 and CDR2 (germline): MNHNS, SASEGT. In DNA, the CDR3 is TGTGCCAGCAGTGAAGTGAACGGGGGAGGGTATGGCTACACCTTC. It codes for CASSEVNGGGYGYTF.

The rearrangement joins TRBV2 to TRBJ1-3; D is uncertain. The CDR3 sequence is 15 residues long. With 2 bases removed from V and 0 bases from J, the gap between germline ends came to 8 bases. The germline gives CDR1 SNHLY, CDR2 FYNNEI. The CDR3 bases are TGTGCCAGCAGTGAATCCGACCCCTCTGGAAACACCATATATTTT. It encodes CASSESDPSGNTIYF.

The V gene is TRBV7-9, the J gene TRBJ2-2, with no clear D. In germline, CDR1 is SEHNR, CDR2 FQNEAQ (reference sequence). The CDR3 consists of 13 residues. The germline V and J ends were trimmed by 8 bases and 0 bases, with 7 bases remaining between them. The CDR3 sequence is CASGPSNTGELFF. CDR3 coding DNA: TGTGCCAGCGGACCCTCGAACACCGGGGAGCTGTTTTTT.

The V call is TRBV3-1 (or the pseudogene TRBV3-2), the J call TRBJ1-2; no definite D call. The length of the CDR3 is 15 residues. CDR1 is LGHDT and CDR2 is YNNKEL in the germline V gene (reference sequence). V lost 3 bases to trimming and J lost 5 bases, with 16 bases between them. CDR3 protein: CASSHPLEGGYGYTF. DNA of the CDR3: TGTGCCAGCAGCCACCCTCTGGAGGGAGGTTATGGCTACACCTTC.

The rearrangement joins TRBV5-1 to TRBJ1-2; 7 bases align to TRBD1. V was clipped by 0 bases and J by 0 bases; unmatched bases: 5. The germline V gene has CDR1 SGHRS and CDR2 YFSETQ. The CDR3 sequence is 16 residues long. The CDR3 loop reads CASSLVFGTANYGYTF. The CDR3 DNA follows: TGCGCCAGCAGCTTGGTATTTGGGACAGCTAACTATGGCTACACCTTC.

Here the CDR3 reads CASSFHRDSLNTGELFF. The CDR3 DNA reads TGTGCCAGTAGTTTCCACCGGGACAGCTTGAACACCGGGGAGCTGTTTTTT. The gene calls are TRBV19 and TRBJ2-2; TRBD1 agrees at 7 bases. CDR3 length: 17 amino acids. The germline gives CDR1 LNHDA, CDR2 SQIVND (reference sequence). V shed 5 bases, J shed 1 base, and the junction held 10 bases outside the gene matches.

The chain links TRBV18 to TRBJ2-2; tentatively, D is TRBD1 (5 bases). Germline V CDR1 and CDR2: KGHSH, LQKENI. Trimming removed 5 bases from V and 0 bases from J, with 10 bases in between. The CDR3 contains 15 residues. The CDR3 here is CASSATVSNTGELFF. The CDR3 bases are TGTGCCAGCTCAGCGACAGTGTCGAACACCGGGGAGCTGTTTTTT.

The CDR3: CASSRGGGDTEAFF. Written as DNA, the CDR3 is TGTGCCAGCAGCCGCGGAGGCGGGGACACTGAAGCTTTCTTT. The chain recombines TRBV13 with TRBJ1-1; D is uncertain. The CDR3 extends over 14 amino acids. CDR1 is PRHDT, CDR2 FYEKMQ, per germline (reference sequence). Trimming took 5 bases from V and 3 from J, leaving 13 bases between them.

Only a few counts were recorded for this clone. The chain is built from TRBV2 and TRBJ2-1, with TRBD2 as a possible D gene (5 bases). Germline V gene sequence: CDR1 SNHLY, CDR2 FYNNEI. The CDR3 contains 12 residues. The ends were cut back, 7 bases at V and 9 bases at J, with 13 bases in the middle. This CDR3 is CASTRPRGEQFF. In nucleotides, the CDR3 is TGTGCCAGCACCCGGCCCCGGGGTGAGCAGTTCTTC.

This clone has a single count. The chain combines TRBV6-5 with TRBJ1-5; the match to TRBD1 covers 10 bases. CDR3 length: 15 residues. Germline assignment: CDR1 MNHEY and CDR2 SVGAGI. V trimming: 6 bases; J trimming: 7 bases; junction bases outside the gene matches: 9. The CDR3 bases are TGTGCCAGCAGCCCCCTGACAGGGGGCAGCCAGCCCCAGCATTTT. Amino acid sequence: CASSPLTGGSQPQHF.

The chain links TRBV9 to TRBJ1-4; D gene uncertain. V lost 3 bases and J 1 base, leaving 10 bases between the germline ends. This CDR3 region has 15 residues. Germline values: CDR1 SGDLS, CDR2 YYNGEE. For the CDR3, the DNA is TGTGCCAGCAGCGCCGGACGAGTAACTAATGAAAAACTGTTTTTT. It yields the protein CASSAGRVTNEKLFF. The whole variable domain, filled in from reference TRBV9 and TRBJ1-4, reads DSGVTQTPKHLITATGQRVTLRCSPRSGDLSVYWYQQSLDQGLQFLIQYYNGEERAKGNILERFSAQQFPDLHSELNLSSLELGDSALYFCASSAGRVTNEKLFFGSGTQLSVL.

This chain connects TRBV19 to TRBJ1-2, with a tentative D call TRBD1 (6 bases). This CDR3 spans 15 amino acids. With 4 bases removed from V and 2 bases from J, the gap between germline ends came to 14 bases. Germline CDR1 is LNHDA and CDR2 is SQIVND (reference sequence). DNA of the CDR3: TGTGCCAGTAGTACCAGGACAGCGGGCAACTATGGCTACACCTTC. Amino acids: CASSTRTAGNYGYTF.

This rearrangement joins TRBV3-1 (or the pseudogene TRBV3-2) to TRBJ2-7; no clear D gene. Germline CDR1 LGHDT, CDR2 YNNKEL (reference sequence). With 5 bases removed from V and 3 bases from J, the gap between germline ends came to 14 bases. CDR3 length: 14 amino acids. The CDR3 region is CASSDLESLYEQYF. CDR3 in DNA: TGTGCCAGCAGCGACTTGGAAAGCCTCTACGAGCAGTACTTC.

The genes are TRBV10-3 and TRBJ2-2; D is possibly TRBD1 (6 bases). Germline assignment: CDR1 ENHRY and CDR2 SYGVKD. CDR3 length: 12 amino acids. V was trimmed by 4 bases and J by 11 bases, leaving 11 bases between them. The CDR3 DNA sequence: TGTGCCATCAGTGGGGACACCGTAGAGCTGTTTTTT. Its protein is CAISGDTVELFF.

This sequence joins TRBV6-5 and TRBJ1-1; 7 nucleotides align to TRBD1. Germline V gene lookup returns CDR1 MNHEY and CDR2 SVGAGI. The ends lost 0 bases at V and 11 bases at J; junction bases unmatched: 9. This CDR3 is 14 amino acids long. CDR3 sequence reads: CASSYSPMTGTAFF. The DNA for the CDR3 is TGTGCCAGCAGTTACTCACCTATGACAGGGACCGCTTTCTTT.

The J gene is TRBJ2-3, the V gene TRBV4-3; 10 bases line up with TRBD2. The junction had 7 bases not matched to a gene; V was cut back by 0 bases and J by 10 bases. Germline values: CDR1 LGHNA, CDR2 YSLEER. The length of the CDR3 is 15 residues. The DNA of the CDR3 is TGCGCCAGCAGCCAAGATCGGTTGGGGACTAGCGCGCAGTATTTT. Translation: CASSQDRLGTSAQYF.

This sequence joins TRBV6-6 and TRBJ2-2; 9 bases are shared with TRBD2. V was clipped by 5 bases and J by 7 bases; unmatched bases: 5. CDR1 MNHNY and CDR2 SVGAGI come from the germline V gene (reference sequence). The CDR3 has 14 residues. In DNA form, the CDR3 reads TGTGCCAGCAGTCGAGCGGGGGGAATCGGGGAGCTGTTTTTT. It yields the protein CASSRAGGIGELFF.

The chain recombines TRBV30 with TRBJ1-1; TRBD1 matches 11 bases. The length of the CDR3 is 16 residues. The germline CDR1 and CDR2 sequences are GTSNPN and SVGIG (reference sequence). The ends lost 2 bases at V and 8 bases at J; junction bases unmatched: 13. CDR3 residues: CAWSPKGGQGGLEAFF. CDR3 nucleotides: TGTGCCTGGAGTCCGAAGGGGGGACAGGGGGGATTGGAAGCTTTCTTT. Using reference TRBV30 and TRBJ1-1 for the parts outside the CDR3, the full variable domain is SQTIHQWPATLVQPVGSPLSLECTVEGTSNPNLYWYRQAAGRGLQLLFYSVGIGQISSEVPQNLSASRPQDRQFILSSKKLLLSDSGFYLCAWSPKGGQGGLEAFFGQGTRLTVV.

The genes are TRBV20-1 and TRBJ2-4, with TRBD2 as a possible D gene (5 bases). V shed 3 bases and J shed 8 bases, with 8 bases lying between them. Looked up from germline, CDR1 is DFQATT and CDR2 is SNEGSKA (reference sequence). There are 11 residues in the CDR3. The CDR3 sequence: CSASSEYIQYF. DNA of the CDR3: TGCAGTGCTAGTAGCGAATACATTCAGTACTTC.

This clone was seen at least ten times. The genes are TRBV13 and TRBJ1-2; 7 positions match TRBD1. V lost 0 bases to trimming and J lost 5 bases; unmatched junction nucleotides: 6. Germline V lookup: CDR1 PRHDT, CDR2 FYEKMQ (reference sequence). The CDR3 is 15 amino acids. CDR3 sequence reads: CASSLGPAGGYGYTF. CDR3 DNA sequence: TGTGCCAGCAGCTTAGGCCCGGCAGGGGGATATGGCTACACCTTC.

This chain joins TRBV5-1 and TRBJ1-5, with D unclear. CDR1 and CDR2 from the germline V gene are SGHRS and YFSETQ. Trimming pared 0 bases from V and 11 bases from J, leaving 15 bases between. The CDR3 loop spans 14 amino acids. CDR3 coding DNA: TGCGCCAGCAGCTTGGGGGGTTTAGACGGGGCCCAGCATTTT. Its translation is CASSLGGLDGAQHF.

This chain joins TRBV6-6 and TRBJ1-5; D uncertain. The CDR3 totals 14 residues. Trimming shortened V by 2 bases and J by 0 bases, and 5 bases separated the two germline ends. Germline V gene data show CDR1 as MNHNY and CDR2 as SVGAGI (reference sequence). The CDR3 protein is CASSYPHSNQPQHF. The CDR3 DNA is TGTGCCAGCAGTTACCCGCATAGCAATCAGCCCCAGCATTTT.